This entry lists 9 T cell receptor beta chains sequenced from one sample in a study of T cells in Graves' hyperthyroidism and ophthalmopathy. RNA transcripts gave rise to amplified TCR beta CDR3 regions. RT-PCR in the first round (using the HTBI primer set) targeted the TCR CDR3. TCRdb used MiXCR to reprocess the multiplex PCR reads, holding one entry per CDR3 protein. The repertoire holds roughly 600,000 distinct CDR3 sequences, with about 14% as singletons. Sequencing used blood. These receptors originate from a woman aged 45-65 years with Graves' ophthalmopathy.

This clonotype was counted at least ten times. This chain links TRBV28 with TRBJ1-5, with 10 positions matching TRBD1. Germline CDR1 reads MDHEN; CDR2 reads SYDVKM. V dropped 6 bases and J dropped 6; count of bases not matched to a gene: 5. The CDR3 is 14 amino acids. The CDR3 DNA is TGTGCCAGCAGGAGGGACAGGGGTATTCAGCCCCAGCATTTT. As protein: CASRRDRGIQPQHF.

In its sample, this clonotype was seen many times. This chain connects TRBV7-9 to TRBJ2-7; the D gene could be TRBD1 or TRBD2 (6 bases each). Germline lookup yields CDR1 SEHNR and CDR2 FQNEAQ (reference sequence). The CDR3 length is 13 residues. Trimming shortened V by 4 bases and J by 2 bases, and 9 bases separated the two germline ends. The CDR3 sequence: CASSSRGPYEQYF. DNA for the CDR3: TGTGCCAGCAGCTCCCGGGGGCCCTACGAGCAGTACTTC.

This clonotype was counted between two and nine times. The chain employs TRBV7-9 and TRBJ1-1; the D is unclear. Germline values: CDR1 SEHNR, CDR2 FQNEAQ (reference sequence). The CDR3 sequence is 12 residues long. The CDR3 nucleotides read TGTGCGGTGGGCAGAATGAACACTGAAGCTTTCTTT. It is translated as CAVGRMNTEAFF.

The chain links TRBV15 to TRBJ2-1; 9 positions match TRBD2. The germline gives CDR1 LNHNV, CDR2 YYDKDF (reference sequence). With V trimmed by 1 base and J by 8 bases, 9 bases remained unmatched. This CDR3 is built from 16 residues. Here the CDR3 DNA reads TGTGCCACCAGCAGAGTAGGGCTAGCGGGAAGTTATGAGCAGTTCTTC. Translating it yields CATSRVGLAGSYEQFF.

The chain has TRBV3-2 and TRBJ2-7. TRBV3-2 is an annotated pseudogene. The CDR3 has 10 residues. In DNA form, the CDR3 reads TGTGCCAACAGGGGTTACGAGCAGTACTTC. Its translation: CANRGYEQYF.

This clonotype was counted ten times or more. The rearrangement uses TRBV6-1 and TRBJ1-1, with a tentative D call TRBD1 (5 bases). Germline V gene lookup returns CDR1 MNHNS and CDR2 SASEGT. The V end lost 4 bases, the J end lost 0 bases, and 9 bases lay between the germline ends. This CDR3 spans 14 amino acids. CDR3 sequence reads: CASSVWGLNTEAFF. The DNA for the CDR3 is TGTGCCAGCAGTGTCTGGGGCTTGAACACTGAAGCTTTCTTT.

The gene calls are TRBV5-1 and TRBJ1-4; 7 nucleotides agree with TRBD1. This CDR3 is 16 amino acids long. Germline V CDR1 and CDR2: SGHRS, YFSETQ. The ends lost 2 bases at V and 0 bases at J; junction bases unmatched: 4. CDR3: CASSLGGGATNEKLFF. CDR3 nucleotides: TGCGCCAGCAGCTTAGGAGGGGGCGCAACTAATGAAAAACTGTTTTTT.

This clonotype has ten or more counts. The V and J genes are TRBV11-2 and TRBJ1-6; D not resolved. The germline gives CDR1 SGHAT, CDR2 FQNNGV. The CDR3 runs to 13 residues. V lost 6 bases and J 11 bases, leaving 14 bases between the germline ends. The CDR3 DNA sequence: TGTGCCAGCAGTCCACAAACGCAAGCACCCCTCCACTTT. Amino acids: CASSPQTQAPLHF. Complete variable domain (other parts from reference TRBV11-2 and TRBJ1-6): EAGVAQSPRYKIIEKRQSVAFWCNPISGHATLYWYQQILGQGPKLLIQFQNNGVVDDSQLPKDRFSAERLKGVDSTLKIQPAKLEDSAVYLCASSPQTQAPLHFGNGTRLTVT.

The table lists this clonotype with many counts. The chain employs TRBV2 and TRBJ1-1; D ambiguous. The CDR3 spans 13 residues. V lost 2 bases and J lost 7, with 11 bases in between. Germline CDR1 SNHLY, CDR2 FYNNEI. This CDR3 reads CASSELQKLEAFF. CDR3 DNA: TGTGCCAGCAGTGAACTGCAGAAGCTTGAAGCTTTCTTT.